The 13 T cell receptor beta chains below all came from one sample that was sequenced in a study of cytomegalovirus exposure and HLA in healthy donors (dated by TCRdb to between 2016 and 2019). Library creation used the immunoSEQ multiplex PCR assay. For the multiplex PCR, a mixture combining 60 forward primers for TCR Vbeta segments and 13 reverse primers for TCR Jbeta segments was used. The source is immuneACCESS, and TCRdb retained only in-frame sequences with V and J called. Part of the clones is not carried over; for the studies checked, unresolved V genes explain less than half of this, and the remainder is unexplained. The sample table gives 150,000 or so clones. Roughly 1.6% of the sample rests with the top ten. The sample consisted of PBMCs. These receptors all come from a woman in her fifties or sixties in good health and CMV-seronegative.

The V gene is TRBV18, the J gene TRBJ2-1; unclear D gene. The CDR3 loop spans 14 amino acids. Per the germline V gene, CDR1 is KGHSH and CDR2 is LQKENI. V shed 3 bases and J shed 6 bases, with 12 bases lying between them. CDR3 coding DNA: TGTGCCAGCTCACCCCTCACAGACACCAATGAGCAGTTCTTC. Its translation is CASSPLTDTNEQFF.

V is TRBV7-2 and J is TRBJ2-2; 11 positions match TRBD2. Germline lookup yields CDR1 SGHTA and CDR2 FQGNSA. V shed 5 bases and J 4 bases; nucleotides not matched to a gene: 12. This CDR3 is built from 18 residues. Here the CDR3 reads CASSKPGLAARGTGELFF. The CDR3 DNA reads TGTGCCAGCAGCAAGCCGGGACTAGCGGCTCGTGGCACCGGGGAGCTGTTTTTT.

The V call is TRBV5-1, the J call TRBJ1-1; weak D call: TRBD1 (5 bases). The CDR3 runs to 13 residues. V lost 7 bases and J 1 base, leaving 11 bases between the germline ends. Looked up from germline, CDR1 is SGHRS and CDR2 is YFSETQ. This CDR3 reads CASGTGENTEAFF. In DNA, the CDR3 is TGCGCCAGCGGGACTGGGGAGAACACTGAAGCTTTCTTT.

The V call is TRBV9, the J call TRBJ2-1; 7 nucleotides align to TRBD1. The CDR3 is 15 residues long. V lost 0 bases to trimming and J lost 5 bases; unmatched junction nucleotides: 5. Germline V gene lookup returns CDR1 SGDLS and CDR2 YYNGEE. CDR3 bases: TGTGCCAGCAGCGTAGAGGGGGCGCGTCACAATGAGCAGTTCTTC. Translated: CASSVEGARHNEQFF.

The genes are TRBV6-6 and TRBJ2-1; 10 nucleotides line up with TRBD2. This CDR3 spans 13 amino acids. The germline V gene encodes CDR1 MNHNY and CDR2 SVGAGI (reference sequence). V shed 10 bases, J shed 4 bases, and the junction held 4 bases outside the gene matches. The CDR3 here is CAIGTSAYNEQFF. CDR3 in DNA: TGTGCCATCGGGACTAGCGCTTACAATGAGCAGTTCTTC.

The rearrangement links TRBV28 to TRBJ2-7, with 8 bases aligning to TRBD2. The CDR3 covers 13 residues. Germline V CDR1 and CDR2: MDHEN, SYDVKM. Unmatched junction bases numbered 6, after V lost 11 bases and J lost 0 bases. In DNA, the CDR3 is TGTGCCTCGGCAAGCGGGAGCTCCTACGAGCAGTACTTC. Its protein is CASASGSSYEQYF. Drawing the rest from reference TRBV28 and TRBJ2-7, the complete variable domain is DVKVTQSSRYLVKRTGEKVFLECVQDMDHENMFWYRQDPGLGLRLIYFSYDVKMKEKGDIPEGYSVSREKKERFSLILESASTNQTSMYLCASASGSSYEQYFGPGTRLTVT.

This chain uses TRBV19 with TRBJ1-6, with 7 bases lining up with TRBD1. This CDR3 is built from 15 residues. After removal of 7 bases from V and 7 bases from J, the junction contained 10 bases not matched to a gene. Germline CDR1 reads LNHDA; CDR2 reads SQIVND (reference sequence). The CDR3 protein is CASTETGFTNSPLHF. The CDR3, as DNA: TGTGCCAGTACCGAGACAGGGTTTACGAATTCACCCCTCCACTTT. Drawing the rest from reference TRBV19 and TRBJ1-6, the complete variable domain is DGGITQSPKYLFRKEGQNVTLSCEQNLNHDAMYWYRQDPGQGLRLIYYSQIVNDFQKGDIAEGYSVSREKKESFPLTVTSAQKNPTAFYLCASTETGFTNSPLHFGNGTRLTVT.

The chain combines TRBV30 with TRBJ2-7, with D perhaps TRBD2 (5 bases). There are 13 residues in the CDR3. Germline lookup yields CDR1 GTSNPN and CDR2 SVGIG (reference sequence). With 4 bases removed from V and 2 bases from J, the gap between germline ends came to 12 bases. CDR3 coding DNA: TGTGCCTGGAATCGGGGAGAAACCTACGAGCAGTACTTC. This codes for CAWNRGETYEQYF.

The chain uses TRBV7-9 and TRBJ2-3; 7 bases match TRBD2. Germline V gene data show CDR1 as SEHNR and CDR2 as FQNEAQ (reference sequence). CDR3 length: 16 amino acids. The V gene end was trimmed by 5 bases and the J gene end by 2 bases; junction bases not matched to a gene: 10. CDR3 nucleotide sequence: TGTGCCAGCAGCCCGCAAATCGGGGGGTACACAGATACGCAGTATTTT. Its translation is CASSPQIGGYTDTQYF.

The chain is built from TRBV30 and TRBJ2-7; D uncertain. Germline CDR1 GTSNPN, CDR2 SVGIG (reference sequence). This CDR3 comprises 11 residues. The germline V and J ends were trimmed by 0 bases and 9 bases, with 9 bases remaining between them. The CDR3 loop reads CAWSVQSVQYF. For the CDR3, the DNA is TGTGCCTGGAGTGTCCAGAGCGTGCAGTACTTC. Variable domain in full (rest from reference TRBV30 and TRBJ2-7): SQTIHQWPATLVQPVGSPLSLECTVEGTSNPNLYWYRQAAGRGLQLLFYSVGIGQISSEVPQNLSASRPQDRQFILSSKKLLLSDSGFYLCAWSVQSVQYFGPGTRLTVT.

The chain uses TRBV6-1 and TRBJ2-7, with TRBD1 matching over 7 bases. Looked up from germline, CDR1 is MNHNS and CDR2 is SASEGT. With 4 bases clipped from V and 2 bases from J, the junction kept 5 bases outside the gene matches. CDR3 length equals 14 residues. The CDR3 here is CASSAFGTAYEQYF. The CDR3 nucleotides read TGTGCCAGCAGTGCTTTCGGGACAGCCTACGAGCAGTACTTC.

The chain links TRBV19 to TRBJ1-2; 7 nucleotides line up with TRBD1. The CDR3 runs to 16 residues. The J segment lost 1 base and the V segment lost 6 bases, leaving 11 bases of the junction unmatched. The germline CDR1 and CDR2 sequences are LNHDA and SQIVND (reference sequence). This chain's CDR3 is CASSGGGRQGNYGYTF. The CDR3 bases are TGTGCCAGTAGCGGAGGGGGTCGACAGGGTAACTATGGCTACACCTTC.

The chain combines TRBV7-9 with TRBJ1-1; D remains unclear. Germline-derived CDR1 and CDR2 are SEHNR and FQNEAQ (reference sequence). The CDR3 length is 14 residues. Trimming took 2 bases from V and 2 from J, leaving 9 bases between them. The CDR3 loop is CASSLPAGNTEAFF. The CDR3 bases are TGTGCCAGCAGCTTACCAGCAGGCAACACTGAAGCTTTCTTT.